One T cell receptor (beta chain) is described in this entry. Its antigen is still unknown. This CDR3 is built from 16 residues. Germline CDR1 reads LGHNA; CDR2 reads YSLEER. The ends were cut back, 4 bases at V and 8 bases at J, with 23 bases in the middle. This entry comes from a study of T cells in tuberculosis. At the level of the study: A South African cohort included IGRA-negative adolescents, latently infected IGRA-positive adolescents and adults with active tuberculosis. Study results and limitations: Active tuberculosis cases were adults; controls were adolescents. A GMM-specific repertoire classifier reached approximately 84% accuracy, AUROC over 0.85.

Sequenced by immunoSEQ multiplex PCR; TCRdb stores in-frame clones only, minus some. The sample lists roughly 30,000 clones, approximately 91% occurring once. This sequence was found in a donor aged 10-30 years with latent tuberculosis or without tuberculosis infection. Sequenced material: PBMCs. The V and J genes are TRBV4-3 and TRBJ1-2, with D possibly being TRBD1 (6 bases). The CDR3 sequence is CASSPRASQGRRGYTF. As DNA, the CDR3 is TGCGCCAGCAGCCCCAGGGCTTCCCAGGGGCGGCGGGGCTACACCTTC.